The present T cell receptor (beta chain) was sequenced within a study of T-cell memory formation after mild COVID-19. This CDR3 has 13 residues. Germline lookup yields CDR1 SGHRS and CDR2 YFSETQ. With 5 bases removed from V and 2 bases from J, the gap between germline ends came to 10 bases. Each CDR3 protein is one row after TCRdb ran MiXCR on the 5' RACE reads. The sample has over 300,000 distinct CDR3 sequences, roughly 19% seen once. Study observations and caveats: CD4+ contracting clones lay mainly in CM and EM, CD8+ ones in EMRA. Clones shrinking from day 15 to 85 showed even CD4/CD8 mixes; later expanders tilted CD4+.

This clonotype was observed a few times. No antigen is known for it. This TCR came from a man between 18 and 29 years old who had mild COVID-19 (a few samples of this study predate the infection). Cell type and time point are not known. The chain joins TRBV5-1 to TRBJ1-1; unclear D gene. The sequencing input was PBMCs or a T cell subset sorted from them (not recorded which). The CDR3 here is CASRPAVNTEAFF. DNA of the CDR3: TGCGCCAGCAGACCGGCAGTTAACACTGAAGCTTTCTTT.